The 5 T cell receptor beta chains below all came from one sample that was sequenced in a study of blood T cell repertoires in COVID-19. Some clones are missing from TCRdb's copy, which holds only in-frame ones; the method was immunoSEQ multiplex PCR. The repertoire holds a few hundred thousand clones, about 86% seen once, with roughly 1.1% in the top ten. Specimen: peripheral blood. The receptor source for this set is a woman aged 45 to 65 with acute or convalescent COVID-19.

CDR3 sequence reads: CSVEDGNRGWTEAFF. As DNA, the CDR3 is TGCAGCGTTGAAGATGGTAACAGGGGGTGGACTGAAGCTTTCTTT. The V gene is TRBV29-1, the J gene TRBJ1-1; 8 nucleotides agree with TRBD1. CDR3 length: 15 amino acids. Germline assignment: CDR1 SQVTM and CDR2 ANQGSEA. The J segment lost 5 bases and the V segment lost 0 bases, leaving 8 bases of the junction unmatched. The full variable domain, in which reference TRBV29-1 and TRBJ1-1 provide the parts outside the CDR3, is SAVISQKPSRDICQRGTSLTIQCQVDSQVTMMFWYRQQPGQSLTLIATANQGSEATYESGFVIDKFPISRPNLTFSTLTVSNMSPEDSSIYLCSVEDGNRGWTEAFFGQGTRLTVV.

The chain joins TRBV7-9 to TRBJ2-7, with 8 positions matching TRBD2. The CDR3 is 15 amino acids. Germline V gene lookup returns CDR1 SEHNR and CDR2 FQNEAQ (reference sequence). V was pared by 5 bases and J by 1 base, with 7 bases of the junction left unmatched. CDR3 protein: CASSPGGDRSYEQYV. CDR3 DNA: TGTGCCAGCAGCCCGGGGGGGGATAGGTCCTACGAGCAGTACGTC.

A note on this clone: Other nucleotide sequences from this sample produce the same CDR3. V gene TRBV10-2 combines with J gene TRBJ1-2; maybe TRBD1 (6 bases). The CDR3 has 14 residues. Trimming removed 9 bases from V and 3 bases from J, with 17 bases in between. Per germline, CDR1 WSHSY and CDR2 SAAADI. The CDR3 region has the DNA TGCGCCAGTAACAGTGGGGGCAGTGACTATGGCTACACCTTC. Encoded protein: CASNSGGSDYGYTF.

This clone came up a few times. This chain uses TRBV12-5 with TRBJ1-1; D unclear. There are 13 residues in the CDR3. Per germline, CDR1 LGHNT and CDR2 FRNRAP. V was cut by 2 bases and J by 2 bases, with 6 bases left in between. CDR3 in DNA: TGTGCTAGTGGTTTGCGACATAACACTGAAGCTTTCTTT. Protein: CASGLRHNTEAFF.

The chain is built from TRBV5-1 and TRBJ2-3, with D unresolved. V was clipped by 1 base and J by 0 bases, with 15 bases between them. Germline CDR1 SGHRS, CDR2 YFSETQ. This CDR3 has 17 amino acids. Here the CDR3 DNA reads TGCGCCAGCAGCTTGCGGTCAACGCATTCTAGCACAGATACGCAGTATTTT. Its protein is CASSLRSTHSSTDTQYF.